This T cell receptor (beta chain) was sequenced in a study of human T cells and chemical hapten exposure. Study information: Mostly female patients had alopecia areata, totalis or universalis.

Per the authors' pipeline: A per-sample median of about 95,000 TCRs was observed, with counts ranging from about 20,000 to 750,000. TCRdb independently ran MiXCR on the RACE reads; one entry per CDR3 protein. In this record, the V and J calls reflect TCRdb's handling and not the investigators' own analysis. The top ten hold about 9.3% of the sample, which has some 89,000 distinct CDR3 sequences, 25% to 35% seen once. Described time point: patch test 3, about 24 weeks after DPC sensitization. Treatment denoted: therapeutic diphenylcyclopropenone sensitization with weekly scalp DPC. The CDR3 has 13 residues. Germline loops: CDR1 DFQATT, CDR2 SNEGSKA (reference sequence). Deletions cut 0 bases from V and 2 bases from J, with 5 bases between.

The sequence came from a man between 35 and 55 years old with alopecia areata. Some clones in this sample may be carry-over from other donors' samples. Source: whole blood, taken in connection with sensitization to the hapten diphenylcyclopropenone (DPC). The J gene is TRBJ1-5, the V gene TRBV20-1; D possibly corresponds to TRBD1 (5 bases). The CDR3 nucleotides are TGCAGTGCTAGAGACAGGGGCAATCAGCCCCAGCATTTT. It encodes CSARDRGNQPQHF.